The next 7 T cell receptor beta chains were all read from a single sample in a study of cytomegalovirus exposure and HLA in healthy donors. With 60 Vbeta and 13 Jbeta primers, the PCR was carried out. Clones were sequenced by immunoSEQ multiplex PCR, and TCRdb holds only the in-frame ones, with some missing. This table holds 130,000 to 150,000 clones, around three quarters found once. Material for sequencing was PBMCs. All receptors derive from a man in his forties in good health and CMV-seropositive.

The rearrangement joins TRBV29-1 to TRBJ1-1; 8 bases agree with TRBD1. Per the germline V gene, CDR1 is SQVTM and CDR2 is ANQGSEA. CDR3 length: 13 amino acids. V trimming: 6 bases; J trimming: 3 bases; junction bases outside the gene matches: 6. The CDR3 coding sequence is TGCAGCGTAGCCCACAGGGGGGACACTGAAGCTTTCTTT. Amino acids: CSVAHRGDTEAFF.

V usage is TRBV28 and J usage is TRBJ1-1; TRBD1 matches 7 bases. V dropped 4 bases and J dropped 0; count of bases not matched to a gene: 8. Germline loops: CDR1 MDHEN, CDR2 SYDVKM. CDR3 length: 16 residues. The CDR3 DNA sequence: TGTGCCAGCAGTTCTCCGGGACAGATTATGAACACTGAAGCTTTCTTT. This gives the protein CASSSPGQIMNTEAFF.

The gene calls are TRBV25-1 and TRBJ2-3; 10 nucleotides align to TRBD2. J was trimmed by 2 bases and V by 4 bases; bases with no gene match: 9. From germline, CDR1 is MGHDK and CDR2 SYGVNS. The CDR3 is 17 residues long. CDR3 loop: CASSGLAGAYATDTQYF. Here the CDR3 DNA reads TGTGCCAGCAGTGGGCTAGCGGGAGCGTACGCCACAGATACGCAGTATTTT. Looking up the rest from reference TRBV25-1 and TRBJ2-3 gives the full variable domain: EADIYQTPRYLVIGTGKKITLECSQTMGHDKMYWYQQDPGMELHLIHYSYGVNSTEKGDLSSESTVSRIRTEHFPLTLESARPSHTSQYLCASSGLAGAYATDTQYFGPGTRLTVL.

The chain carries TRBV27 and TRBJ2-5; 11 bases line up with TRBD1. The CDR3 is 15 residues long. The ends lost 5 bases at V and 4 bases at J; junction bases unmatched: 6. Germline lookup yields CDR1 MNHEY and CDR2 SMNVEV (reference sequence). The chain's CDR3 is CASSPDRGRGETQYF. CDR3 nucleotides: TGTGCCAGCAGTCCGGACAGGGGGCGCGGAGAGACCCAGTACTTC.

This chain joins TRBV4-1 and TRBJ2-3, with a tentative D call TRBD2 (6 bases). The V gene's germline CDR1 is MGHRA and CDR2 YSYEKL. The CDR3 spans 16 residues. The germline V and J ends were trimmed by 1 base and 1 base, with 12 bases remaining between them. The CDR3 DNA follows: TGCGCCAGCAGCCAAGCAGGGACTCCCCGCACAGATACGCAGTATTTT. This translates into CASSQAGTPRTDTQYF.

V is TRBV7-2 and J is TRBJ2-1; TRBD1 matches at 8 bases. The V gene's germline CDR1 is SGHTA and CDR2 FQGNSA. This CDR3 spans 16 amino acids. V lost 6 bases and J lost 4; bases outside the gene matches: 11. CDR3 DNA: TGTGCCAGCAGTCTCGCAGGGGGCACAGGGTACAATGAGCAGTTCTTC. Its translation: CASSLAGGTGYNEQFF.

The genes are TRBV19 and TRBJ1-4, with 7 bases that match TRBD1. Trimming at V came to 5 bases and at J to 3 bases, leaving 6 bases not matched to a gene. Germline CDR1 reads LNHDA; CDR2 reads SQIVND (reference sequence). There are 15 residues in the CDR3. The CDR3 loop is CASSVLGTANEKLFF. Here the CDR3 DNA reads TGTGCCAGTAGTGTCCTCGGGACAGCTAATGAAAAACTGTTTTTT.